A selection of T cell receptor beta chains follows, all from one sample in a study of T cell responses to AZD1222 COVID-19 vaccine. The assay was immunoSEQ multiplex PCR, and TCRdb's table has in-frame clones only and misses some. The sample lists around 89,000 clones, around 91% occurring once. Source: peripheral blood, taken 28 days after the second AZD1222 dose. Receptors originate from an adult who received the AZD1222 COVID-19 vaccine. CDR3s leave out the opening cysteine and the closing phenylalanine or tryptophan. D genes are given only for firm matches.

D gene	V gene	CDR3 length	CDR3 protein
TRBD2	TRBV6-1	13	ASSEAASGTYEQY
NA	TRBV19	12	ASSTSQVTGELF
TRBD1	TRBV27	16	ASSLSRQGAFGNSPLH
TRBD1	TRBV5-4	13	ASSRGTGGKETQY
NA	TRBV3-1/TRBV3-2	12	ASSQENEVSPLH
TRBD1	TRBV2	14	ASSDQDRGLDYGYT
NA	TRBV24-1	13	ATEDHTSGANVLT
TRBD1	TRBV18	14	ASSPDLIGTGEKLF
TRBD2	TRBV18	13	ASSLLAGGTDTQY
NA	TRBV13	12	ASSLGPETYEQY
NA	TRBV11-2	15	ASSLRLDSRVSYGYT
TRBD1	TRBV23-1	18	ASTSIVRKDRHSYNSPLH
NA	TRBV7-2	11	ASSPWGAQPQH